The 19 T cell receptor beta chains in this list originate from one sample, sequenced in a study of cytomegalovirus exposure and HLA in healthy donors (dated by TCRdb to about 2017). Library generation was performed with the immunoSEQ multiplex PCR assay. Not all clones reach the TCRdb copy of this immuneACCESS table, which keeps in-frame sequences only. Checked studies attribute under half of the gap to unresolved V genes and leave the rest unexplained. This sample gives 120,000 to 150,000 clones in total; about nine tenths of them show up just once. 2.5% to 3.5% of the sample goes to the ten largest clones. The sequenced material came from PBMCs. The receptors come from a man aged 18 to 30 in good health and CMV-seronegative.

This chain links TRBV4-3 with TRBJ2-7; 9 bases align to TRBD2. The V gene end was trimmed by 0 bases and the J gene end by 5 bases; junction bases not matched to a gene: 14. Germline CDR1 and CDR2: LGHNA and YSLEER. The CDR3 contains 18 residues. The CDR3 sequence is CASSQDHITSGYIHEQYF. CDR3 bases: TGCGCCAGCAGCCAAGATCATATTACTAGCGGGTACATTCACGAGCAGTACTTC.

This chain uses TRBV28 with TRBJ2-7; 9 bases agree with TRBD2. This CDR3 has 20 amino acids. The germline V gene encodes CDR1 MDHEN and CDR2 SYDVKM. Trimming removed 2 bases from V and 3 bases from J; junction bases left unmatched: 20. This CDR3 is CASSLKGMDPAGGGNYEQYF. CDR3 bases: TGTGCCAGCAGTTTAAAAGGAATGGACCCAGCGGGAGGAGGGAACTACGAGCAGTACTTC.

The rearrangement links TRBV6-4 to TRBJ1-2; D remains unclear. Germline V gives CDR1 MRHNA, CDR2 SNTAGT. Trimming cost V 4 bases and J 5 bases, with 11 bases left between them. The CDR3 loop spans 13 amino acids. The DNA of the CDR3 is TGTGCCAGCAGTGTTGAGGGTTCTTATGGCTACACCTTC. Amino acid sequence: CASSVEGSYGYTF.

CDR3 protein: CASTFTGGRQETQYF. In DNA form, the CDR3 reads TGTGCCAGCACGTTTACGGGGGGGAGGCAAGAGACCCAGTACTTC. The rearrangement joins TRBV6-5 to TRBJ2-5; TRBD2 agrees at 8 bases. The germline gives CDR1 MNHEY, CDR2 SVGAGI. The trim removed 7 bases at V and 2 bases at J, leaving 9 bases unmatched. The CDR3 totals 15 residues.

CDR3 bases: TGCGCCAGCAGCTTCCCTCGGGGGGATCCAACTAATGAAAAACTGTTTTTT. As protein: CASSFPRGDPTNEKLFF. The chain combines TRBV5-1 with TRBJ1-4, with D perhaps matching TRBD1 (5 bases). From germline, CDR1 is SGHRS and CDR2 YFSETQ. Trimming cost V 2 bases and J 0 bases, with 14 bases left between them. This CDR3 spans 17 amino acids.

The chain carries TRBV7-8 and TRBJ1-1; D is uncertain. The germline V gene has CDR1 SGHVS and CDR2 FQNEAQ. The V end lost 1 base, the J end lost 11 bases, and 11 bases lay between the germline ends. The CDR3 has 12 amino acids. The CDR3 nucleotides are TGTGCCAGCAGCTTAGACCGCCTGAGGGCTTTCTTT. This gives the protein CASSLDRLRAFF.

This chain links TRBV2 with TRBJ2-6; 10 bases align to TRBD1. The CDR3 consists of 16 residues. The ends lost 5 bases at V and 0 bases at J; junction bases unmatched: 1. CDR1 SNHLY and CDR2 FYNNEI come from the germline V gene. The CDR3 reads CASSRTGGSGANVLTF. For the CDR3, the DNA is TGTGCCAGCAGTCGGACAGGGGGCTCTGGGGCCAACGTCCTGACTTTC.

The chain employs TRBV6-5 and TRBJ1-2, with a weak D call TRBD1 (6 bases). Germline CDR1 reads MNHEY; CDR2 reads SVGAGI. V was trimmed by 2 bases and J by 8 bases, leaving 12 bases between them. The CDR3 extends over 13 amino acids. CDR3 amino acids: CASSYGGARGYTF. CDR3 in DNA: TGTGCCAGCAGTTACGGGGGGGCGCGGGGCTACACCTTC.

The chain has TRBV5-1 and TRBJ1-4, with D perhaps TRBD1 (5 bases). Trimming removed 3 bases at V and 8 bases at J, with 14 bases between. CDR1 and CDR2 (germline): SGHRS, YFSETQ. The CDR3 has 14 amino acids. CDR3 in DNA: TGCGCCAGCAGCTGGGATCCGGGGGACGAAAAACTGTTTTTT. Protein sequence: CASSWDPGDEKLFF.

The chain links TRBV14 to TRBJ1-2; D perhaps matches TRBD1 (6 bases). Germline assignment: CDR1 SGHDN and CDR2 FVKESK. The CDR3 is made up of 12 amino acids. Trimming removed 5 bases from V and 7 bases from J, with 11 bases in between. CDR3 sequence: CASSGNRVGYTF. CDR3 in DNA: TGTGCCAGCAGCGGAAACAGGGTTGGCTACACCTTC.

The chain is built from TRBV28 and TRBJ2-5, with 11 bases that match TRBD2. The CDR3 loop spans 18 amino acids. Germline V gives CDR1 MDHEN, CDR2 SYDVKM. The junction had 16 bases not matched to a gene; V was cut back by 6 bases and J by 4 bases. This CDR3 reads CASSSTRALLAGGETQYF. DNA for the CDR3: TGTGCCAGCAGCTCAACTCGGGCCCTGCTAGCGGGAGGAGAGACCCAGTACTTC.

The chain couples TRBV21-1 to TRBJ2-3; the table's D call TRBD2 went unverified against the DNA. TRBV21-1 is described as a pseudogene. This CDR3 has 19 residues. CDR3 sequence: CASSKVRPTSGTSTDTQYF. CDR3 DNA: TGTGCCAGCAGCAAAGTTCGGCCCACTAGCGGGACTAGCACAGATACGCAGTATTTT.

The V and J genes are TRBV28 and TRBJ1-2; the match to TRBD1 covers 10 bases. The CDR3 has 15 residues. With 3 bases clipped from V and 5 bases from J, the junction kept 6 bases outside the gene matches. The germline gives CDR1 MDHEN, CDR2 SYDVKM. The CDR3 is CASSFRGQGIYGYTF. CDR3 sequence (DNA): TGTGCCAGCAGTTTCCGGGGACAGGGGATATATGGCTACACCTTC.

CDR3 region: CASSTAGLASYEQYF. The CDR3 coding sequence is TGTGCCAGTAGTACCGCGGGACTAGCTTCCTACGAGCAGTACTTC. This rearrangement joins TRBV19 to TRBJ2-7, with 9 bases that match TRBD2. The CDR3 consists of 15 residues. In germline, CDR1 is LNHDA, CDR2 SQIVND (reference sequence). V shed 4 bases and J 1 base; nucleotides not matched to a gene: 5.

The chain is built from TRBV30 and TRBJ2-1, with 7 bases identical to TRBD2. Germline-derived CDR1 and CDR2 are GTSNPN and SVGIG (reference sequence). V lost 3 bases and J lost 4; bases outside the gene matches: 12. CDR3 size: 16 residues. The CDR3 loop is CAWRSRGSGAYNEQFF. Written as DNA, the CDR3 is TGTGCCTGGAGAAGTCGGGGGAGCGGGGCATACAATGAGCAGTTCTTC.

The chain joins TRBV27 to TRBJ2-7; D is possibly TRBD2 (5 bases). The CDR3 is 14 amino acids. V gave up 8 bases and J gave up 3 bases, with 17 bases separating them. Per the germline V gene, CDR1 is MNHEY and CDR2 is SMNVEV (reference sequence). The CDR3 nucleotides are TGTGCCAGCGCTCTCCGCGGGTCCCACTACGAGCAGTACTTC. Translation gives CASALRGSHYEQYF.

J is TRBJ2-3 and V is TRBV7-9, with D tentatively TRBD1 (6 bases). Germline V lookup: CDR1 SEHNR, CDR2 FQNEAQ (reference sequence). V was trimmed by 3 bases and J by 5 bases, leaving 9 bases between them. The CDR3 sequence is 13 residues long. CDR3 region: CASSFAGVDTQYF. The DNA of the CDR3 is TGTGCCAGCAGCTTCGCAGGGGTAGATACGCAGTATTTT.

The rearrangement uses TRBV28 and TRBJ2-5, with a tentative D call TRBD1 (6 bases). CDR3 length equals 16 residues. Trimming took 5 bases from V and 5 from J, leaving 21 bases between them. Germline loops: CDR1 MDHEN, CDR2 SYDVKM. CDR3 bases: TGTGCCAGCAGTCCCGCCCCCGCAGGGGTTGCGGAGACCCAGTACTTC. Residues: CASSPAPAGVAETQYF. Full variable domain (missing parts from reference TRBV28 and TRBJ2-5): DVKVTQSSRYLVKRTGEKVFLECVQDMDHENMFWYRQDPGLGLRLIYFSYDVKMKEKGDIPEGYSVSREKKERFSLILESASTNQTSMYLCASSPAPAGVAETQYFGPGTRLLVL.

Here the CDR3 DNA reads TGCGCCAGCAGCATTGTCGGAGATACGCAGTATTTT. This translates into CASSIVGDTQYF. The V and J genes are TRBV4-1 and TRBJ2-3; D gene uncertain. Germline CDR1 is MGHRA and CDR2 is YSYEKL. The length of the CDR3 is 12 residues. The V and J ends lost 5 bases and 5 bases respectively, with 8 bases between them.